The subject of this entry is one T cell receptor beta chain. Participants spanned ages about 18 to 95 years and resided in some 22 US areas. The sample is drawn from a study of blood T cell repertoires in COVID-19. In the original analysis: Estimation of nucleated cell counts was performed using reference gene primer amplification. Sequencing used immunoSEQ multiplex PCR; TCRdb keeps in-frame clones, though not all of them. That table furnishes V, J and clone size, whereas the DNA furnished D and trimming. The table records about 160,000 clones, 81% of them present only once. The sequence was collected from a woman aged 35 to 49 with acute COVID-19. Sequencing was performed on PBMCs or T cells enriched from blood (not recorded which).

The CDR3 nucleotides are TGTGCCAGCAGGGGGGACAGTGACAGCGGAAACACCATATATTTT. This sequence encodes CASRGDSDSGNTIYF. The rearrangement uses TRBV6-5 and TRBJ1-3, with 7 bases matching TRBD1. Germline V gives CDR1 MNHEY, CDR2 SVGAGI. Germline trimming cut 6 bases from V and 4 bases from J; bases unmatched to any gene: 9. This CDR3 has 15 residues.